Each of the 3 T cell receptor beta chains below was sequenced from the same sample in a study of blood T cell repertoires in COVID-19. Sequencing used immunoSEQ multiplex PCR; TCRdb keeps in-frame clones, though not all of them. Of about 100,000 clones in the sample, 85% were seen once. The sequencing sample was made of peripheral blood. These receptors all come from a man aged 45-65 years with active or convalescent COVID-19.

The chain recombines TRBV28 with TRBJ1-1; D gene uncertain. V was cut by 4 bases and J by 4 bases, with 10 bases left in between. This CDR3 has 13 amino acids. Germline V gives CDR1 MDHEN, CDR2 SYDVKM. CDR3 DNA sequence: TGTGCCAGCAGTTGGCGGCGGGGCACTGAAGCTTTCTTT. Its translation is CASSWRRGTEAFF.

This chain connects TRBV2 to TRBJ1-2; perhaps TRBD1 as D (6 bases). CDR3 size: 14 residues. Trimming cost V 8 bases and J 3 bases, with 16 bases left between them. Germline V gene sequence: CDR1 SNHLY, CDR2 FYNNEI. The CDR3 bases are TGTGCCAGCCTTCGGGGGGCGCTGGACTATGGCTACACCTTC. This sequence encodes CASLRGALDYGYTF.

V and J are TRBV3-1 (or the pseudogene TRBV3-2) and TRBJ2-3; 11 bases line up with TRBD2. The CDR3 has 17 amino acids. Trimming removed 3 bases from V and 5 bases from J; junction bases left unmatched: 10. CDR1 LGHDT and CDR2 YNNKEL come from the germline V gene (reference sequence). The CDR3 spells CASSHSSGRLYKDTQYF. As DNA, the CDR3 is TGTGCCAGCAGCCATTCTAGCGGGAGGTTGTATAAAGATACGCAGTATTTT.